This T cell receptor beta chain is from a study of T-cell reconstitution after alpha-beta-depleted transplantation in children. Study outcomes and limitations: It was newly produced T cells that mostly accounted for T-cell counts and diversity one year after transplant.

Only a few counts were recorded for this clonotype. No antigen is known for it. Construction of the TCRbeta library involved unique molecular identifiers. MiXCR, applied by TCRdb to the PCR reads, yields one record per CDR3 protein. The sample has about 290,000 distinct CDR3 sequences; about 7.3% are singletons. Trimming took 6 bases from V and 2 from J, leaving 12 bases between them. Germline values: CDR1 MNHNS, CDR2 SASEGT. The CDR3 runs 14 residues. The specimen comprised peripheral blood, sampled 360 days after TCRalphabeta/CD19-depleted stem cell transplant. The rearrangement joins TRBV6-1 to TRBJ2-3; D uncertain. The TCR originated in a female patient aged 2-15 years who had a stem cell transplant for Fanconi anemia, so the T cells may come from the graft donor. The CDR3 DNA is TGTGCCAGCAGGGTGAGCGCTTACACAGATACGCAGTATTTT. It is translated as CASRVSAYTDTQYF.